This record concerns one TCR beta chain sequence. This clonotype counts as hyperexpanded (1% or more). The antigen it recognizes is unknown. No quality values exist for individual bases; no much larger clone is one base distant. The CDR3, cysteine through phenylalanine, is 11 amino acids long. The DNA shown is the 33-base CDR3, in frame from base 1. Reading the germline V gene (reference sequence) gives CDR1 LNHDA and CDR2 SQIVND. Cut back by 7 bases and 9 bases, the V and J ends lie 12 bases apart. The sample originates from a study of CXCR3 chemokines and chemotherapy response in bladder cancer (dated by TCRdb to between 2022 and 2023). Study-level background: The study tested whether activity of the CXCR3 chemokine system within human bladder cancer tumors predicted response to chemotherapy.

Library preparation employed PCR. These reads were obtained on an Illumina HiSeq 2500. TCRdb reanalyzed the raw reads on its own, using fastp at Q25 for trimming and MiXCR for clone calling, and kept in-frame beta chains. All rows with the same CDR3 protein become a single entry with the most common DNA and genes. The sample data list about 310 distinct CDR3 sequences, and 10% to 15% of these were observed just once. Of the sample, less than 40% is held by the ten largest clones. The sample was taken from a patient whose treatment included neoadjuvant chemotherapy. The V and J genes are TRBV19 and TRBJ1-1; the D gene cannot be named for sure. This clonotype originated in a human donor with bladder cancer that did not respond to neoadjuvant chemotherapy. The bases read TGTGCCAGTACCGACACGCTCCAAGCTTTCTTT. Its coded protein is CASTDTLQAFF.